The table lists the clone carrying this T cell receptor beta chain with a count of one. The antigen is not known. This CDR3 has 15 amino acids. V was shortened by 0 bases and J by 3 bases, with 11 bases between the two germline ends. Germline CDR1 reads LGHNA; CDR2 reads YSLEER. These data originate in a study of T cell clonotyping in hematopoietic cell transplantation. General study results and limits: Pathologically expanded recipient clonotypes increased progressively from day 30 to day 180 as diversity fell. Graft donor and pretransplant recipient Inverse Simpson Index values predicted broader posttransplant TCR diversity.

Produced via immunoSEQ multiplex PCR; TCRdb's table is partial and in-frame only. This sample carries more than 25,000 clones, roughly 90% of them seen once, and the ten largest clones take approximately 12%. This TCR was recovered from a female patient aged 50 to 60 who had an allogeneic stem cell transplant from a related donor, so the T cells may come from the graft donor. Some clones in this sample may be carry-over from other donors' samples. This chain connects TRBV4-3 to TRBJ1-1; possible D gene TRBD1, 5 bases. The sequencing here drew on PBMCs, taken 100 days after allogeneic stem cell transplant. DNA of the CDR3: TGCGCCAGCAGCCAAGATCCCGGGGGGTACACTGAAGCTTTCTTT. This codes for CASSQDPGGYTEAFF.